The 24 T cell receptor beta chains in this list originate from one sample, sequenced in a study of TIL therapy for anti-PD-1-resistant metastatic lung cancer. Indicated time point: pre-treatment sample, taken before nivolumab and TIL therapy. The immunoSEQ assay was v3. Clones were sequenced by immunoSEQ multiplex PCR, and TCRdb holds only the in-frame ones, with some missing. Of 21,000 or so clones listed, about 78% are singletons. Here the sequenced sample was blood, taken at baseline. These receptors were collected from a person aged 25-85 years with non-small cell lung cancer.

The J gene is TRBJ2-7, the V gene TRBV4-1; TRBD1 matches at 7 bases. This CDR3 contains 15 residues. Germline trimming cut 4 bases from V and 0 bases from J; bases unmatched to any gene: 6. From germline, CDR1 is MGHRA and CDR2 YSYEKL. The CDR3 protein is CASSPTGTVSYEQYF. DNA of the CDR3: TGCGCCAGCAGCCCTACCGGGACAGTCTCCTACGAGCAGTACTTC.

CDR3: CASSYTGWASYEQYF. CDR3 bases: TGCGCCAGCAGCTATACAGGGTGGGCCTCCTACGAGCAGTACTTC. The V call is TRBV5-1, the J call TRBJ2-7, with D possibly TRBD1 on 6 matching bases. The CDR3 is 15 residues long. V lost 3 bases and J 0 bases, leaving 13 bases between the germline ends. In germline, CDR1 is SGHRS, CDR2 YFSETQ.

The chain combines TRBV19 with TRBJ1-5; D is perhaps TRBD1 (5 bases). CDR1 and CDR2 from the germline V gene are LNHDA and SQIVND (reference sequence). The CDR3 length is 16 residues. V was clipped by 1 base and J by 3 bases, with 13 bases between them. CDR3 in DNA: TGTGCCAGTAGTATAGGCGCCGGCAGGGCCAATCAGCCCCAGCATTTT. Residues: CASSIGAGRANQPQHF.

The chain uses TRBV7-3 and TRBJ2-1; D call uncertain. Trimming cost V 1 base and J 6 bases, with 13 bases left between them. Germline values: CDR1 SGHTA, CDR2 FQGTGA. The length of the CDR3 is 15 residues. CDR3 residues: CASSLSPAKGNEQFF. The CDR3 coding sequence is TGTGCCAGCAGCTTAAGTCCCGCGAAGGGCAATGAGCAGTTCTTC.

The chain joins TRBV7-2 to TRBJ2-7, with D perhaps TRBD1 (5 bases). Germline V lookup: CDR1 SGHTA, CDR2 FQGNSA. The CDR3 sequence is 14 residues long. Trimming took 7 bases from V and 3 from J, leaving 16 bases between them. CDR3 loop: CASMPTVKSYEQYF. CDR3 nucleotides: TGTGCCAGCATGCCGACAGTGAAGAGCTACGAGCAGTACTTC. The whole variable domain, remainder taken from reference TRBV7-2 and TRBJ2-7, is GAGVSQSPSNKVTEKGKDVELRCDPISGHTALYWYRQSLGQGLEFLIYFQGNSAPDKSGLPSDRFSAERTGGSVSTLTIQRTQQEDSAVYLCASMPTVKSYEQYFGPGTRLTVT.

This clone was recorded once. The chain uses TRBV14 and TRBJ2-3; D might be TRBD2 (6 bases). This CDR3 region has 14 residues. V was trimmed by 6 bases and J by 4 bases, leaving 14 bases between them. Germline V lookup: CDR1 SGHDN, CDR2 FVKESK. CDR3 nucleotide sequence: TGTGCCAGCAGACAAATAGGGGAGGCAGATACGCAGTATTTT. Protein sequence: CASRQIGEADTQYF.

The chain joins TRBV9 to TRBJ1-2, with 7 bases fitting TRBD1. Trimming took 6 bases from V and 7 from J; bases not matched to a gene: 9. Germline CDR1 SGDLS, CDR2 YYNGEE. The CDR3 runs 13 residues. This CDR3 reads CASTVDQGGGYTF. The CDR3 DNA sequence: TGTGCCAGCACTGTAGACCAGGGGGGTGGCTACACCTTC.

CDR3 sequence (DNA): TGTGCCAGCAGCTTGGCTGTGGCGTGGGGGGCGGGAGAGACCCAGTACTTC. Its protein is CASSLAVAWGAGETQYF. This chain joins TRBV5-6 and TRBJ2-5; the D call may be TRBD1 or TRBD2 (6 bases each). Germline CDR1 and CDR2: SGHDT and YYEEEE. The CDR3 has 17 amino acids. Deletions cut 0 bases from V and 4 bases from J, with 19 bases between.

The chain carries TRBV10-3 and TRBJ2-1, with TRBD1 matching over 9 bases. This CDR3 is built from 15 residues. V trimming: 0 bases; J trimming: 7 bases; junction bases outside the gene matches: 4. In germline, CDR1 is ENHRY, CDR2 SYGVKD. In DNA form, the CDR3 reads TGTGCCATCAGTGAGTCGGGACAGGGTGGTAATGAGCAGTTCTTC. This gives the protein CAISESGQGGNEQFF.

The rearrangement joins TRBV28 to TRBJ1-2; tentative D call: TRBD1 (5 bases). The CDR3 is 13 amino acids. Germline lookup yields CDR1 MDHEN and CDR2 SYDVKM. Trimming shortened V by 3 bases and J by 5 bases, and 10 bases separated the two germline ends. The CDR3 DNA sequence: TGTGCCAGCAGTTTTTCGACAGAATATGGCTACACCTTC. Translation gives CASSFSTEYGYTF.

This chain connects TRBV19 to TRBJ2-2; possibly TRBD1 for D (5 bases). V was trimmed by 6 bases and J by 2 bases, leaving 7 bases between them. CDR3 length: 13 residues. The germline V gene encodes CDR1 LNHDA and CDR2 SQIVND (reference sequence). As DNA, the CDR3 is TGTGCCAGTAGAAGGGGAAACACCGGGGAGCTGTTTTTT. Its protein product is CASRRGNTGELFF. Supplemented by reference TRBV19 and TRBJ2-2, the full variable domain reads DGGITQSPKYLFRKEGQNVTLSCEQNLNHDAMYWYRQDPGQGLRLIYYSQIVNDFQKGDIAEGYSVSREKKESFPLTVTSAQKNPTAFYLCASRRGNTGELFFGEGSRLTVL.

V and J are TRBV10-3 and TRBJ2-1; D uncertain. The CDR3 spans 15 residues. Germline CDR1 and CDR2: ENHRY and SYGVKD. V was shortened by 4 bases and J by 0 bases, with 10 bases between the two germline ends. The CDR3 loop reads CAISGQRISYNEQFF. DNA for the CDR3: TGTGCCATCAGTGGTCAGAGAATCTCCTACAATGAGCAGTTCTTC.

This sequence joins TRBV6-5 and TRBJ1-2; 7 nucleotides agree with TRBD1. The V and J ends lost 6 bases and 8 bases, in that order; junction bases with no gene match: 12. The CDR3 has 14 amino acids. CDR1 is MNHEY and CDR2 is SVGAGI in the germline V gene. The CDR3 DNA sequence: TGTGCCAGCAGCCCTTACAGGGGCTTAGGGGGCTACACCTTC. Translating gives CASSPYRGLGGYTF.

The CDR3 nucleotides are TGTGCCAGCAGCTTAGCGACGGGAGGGCCACGAGATACGCAGTATTTT. Encoded protein: CASSLATGGPRDTQYF. V usage is TRBV7-9 and J usage is TRBJ2-3; 8 nucleotides agree with TRBD2. J was trimmed by 5 bases and V by 0 bases; bases with no gene match: 7. CDR1 SEHNR and CDR2 FQNEAQ come from the germline V gene (reference sequence). The CDR3 has 16 amino acids.

This chain joins TRBV5-1 and TRBJ2-7; D possibly corresponds to TRBD2 (6 bases). This CDR3 contains 16 residues. CDR1 is SGHRS, CDR2 YFSETQ, per germline. V lost 0 bases to trimming and J lost 0 bases, with 13 bases between them. This chain's CDR3 is CASSLAAGISSYEQYF. The CDR3 nucleotides are TGCGCCAGCAGCTTGGCCGCGGGGATAAGCTCCTACGAGCAGTACTTC.

The V call is TRBV5-5, the J call TRBJ1-2; D is undetermined. CDR3 length: 13 amino acids. Germline V CDR1 and CDR2: SGHKS, YYEKEE (reference sequence). Trimming left V 2 bases short and J 4 bases short, with 9 bases between. CDR3 sequence reads: CASSLRDPYGYTF. The DNA of the CDR3 is TGTGCCAGCAGCTTACGAGACCCCTATGGCTACACCTTC.

This clone showed up just a few times. The J gene is TRBJ1-2, the V gene TRBV4-1; the D gene is possibly TRBD1 (5 bases). The CDR3 sequence is 13 residues long. Germline values: CDR1 MGHRA, CDR2 YSYEKL. V lost 3 bases and J 8 bases, leaving 13 bases between the germline ends. CDR3 DNA sequence: TGCGCCAGCAGCCAGAAAGGGGCCGAGGGCTACACCTTC. Encoded protein: CASSQKGAEGYTF.

V and J are TRBV27 and TRBJ1-3; possible D gene TRBD1, 6 bases. The CDR3 loop spans 15 amino acids. CDR1 is MNHEY, CDR2 SMNVEV, per germline (reference sequence). Trimming cost V 3 bases and J 1 base, with 10 bases left between them. The CDR3 protein is CASSLDRQSGNTIYF. Here the CDR3 DNA reads TGTGCCAGCAGTTTGGACAGACAATCTGGAAACACCATATATTTT.

J is TRBJ2-7 and V is TRBV4-3; possibly TRBD2 for D (6 bases). The germline gives CDR1 LGHNA, CDR2 YSLEER. Trimming removed 0 bases at V and 2 bases at J, with 14 bases between. This CDR3 has 16 residues. The CDR3 DNA is TGCGCCAGCAGCCAAGACGTACGACGGGGGACCTACGAGCAGTACTTC. This encodes CASSQDVRRGTYEQYF.

This sequence joins TRBV5-1 and TRBJ1-2, with 8 bases identical to TRBD1. Trimming removed 4 bases from V and 8 bases from J; junction bases left unmatched: 13. Germline loops: CDR1 SGHRS, CDR2 YFSETQ. CDR3 length equals 15 residues. This CDR3 reads CASSRGQGTEKGYTF. The CDR3 bases are TGCGCCAGCAGCCGTGGACAGGGTACCGAGAAAGGCTACACCTTC.

This rearrangement joins TRBV5-1 to TRBJ2-2, with D tentatively TRBD2 (6 bases). Germline CDR1 is SGHRS and CDR2 is YFSETQ. Deletions cut 2 bases from V and 5 bases from J, with 13 bases between. This CDR3 has 15 amino acids. CDR3 sequence reads: CASSLLAPRTGELFF. CDR3 DNA sequence: TGCGCCAGCAGCTTACTAGCACCTCGAACCGGGGAGCTGTTTTTT.

J is TRBJ2-7 and V is TRBV19, with D possibly matching TRBD2 (6 bases). The V gene's germline CDR1 is LNHDA and CDR2 SQIVND (reference sequence). V gave up 6 bases and J gave up 6 bases, with 18 bases separating them. The CDR3 has 14 residues. The CDR3 region has the DNA TGTGCCAGTAGCGCCATCGGGCGGGGCGGCGAGCAGTACTTC. It specifies CASSAIGRGGEQYF. Full variable domain (outside the CDR3, taken from reference TRBV19 and TRBJ2-7): DGGITQSPKYLFRKEGQNVTLSCEQNLNHDAMYWYRQDPGQGLRLIYYSQIVNDFQKGDIAEGYSVSREKKESFPLTVTSAQKNPTAFYLCASSAIGRGGEQYFGPGTRLTVT.

This chain links TRBV5-6 with TRBJ2-7; either TRBD1 or TRBD2 may fit D (5 bases each). The CDR3 loop spans 14 amino acids. Germline loops: CDR1 SGHDT, CDR2 YYEEEE. V lost 2 bases, J lost 7 bases, and 16 bases lay in between. This chain's CDR3 is CASSLFGDLGEQYF. For the CDR3, the DNA is TGTGCCAGCAGCTTATTCGGGGACCTGGGGGAGCAGTACTTC.

The rearrangement uses TRBV7-2 and TRBJ2-7, with D hard to call. V dropped 1 base and J dropped 1 base, with 8 bases sitting between them. The CDR3 is 14 amino acids. Germline assignment: CDR1 SGHTA and CDR2 FQGNSA. CDR3 DNA sequence: TGTGCCAGCAGCTTAGTGGCCGAATCCTACGAGCAGTACTTC. Its translation is CASSLVAESYEQYF.